Below, one T cell receptor (beta chain) is given with its context. Its specificity is not known. CDR1 is SGHDN, CDR2 FVKESK, per germline. Trimming removed 6 bases from V and 4 bases from J; junction bases left unmatched: 6. This CDR3 contains 14 residues. This record belongs to a study of graft-versus-host responses after intestinal transplantation. Looking at the study overall: Recipients underwent multivisceral, liver-intestinal, or isolated intestinal transplants. The recipients all started with anti-thymocyte globulin induction and then took tacrolimus and steroids for around 3 years.

Assay: immunoSEQ multiplex PCR; the TCRdb copy retains only in-frame clones and omits some. The sample shows some 12,000 clones, around 82% of them seen only once. Study-level results: Across patients carrying graft-donor T cell macrochimerism, allografts held high graft-versus-host to host-versus-graft clonal ratios. GvH clones appeared in recipient marrow, some first in ileum or blood.

Sequences were derived from PBMCs, sampled 120 to 130 days after transplant. The J gene is TRBJ1-1, the V gene TRBV14; 9 positions match TRBD1. This clonotype was sampled from a human patient who received an intestinal transplant, so some T cells may come from the graft donor. The DNA of the CDR3 is TGTGCCAGCAGACAGGGGGCGGGGATCACTGAAGCTTTCTTT. Translation gives CASRQGAGITEAFF.